The sequence of this T cell receptor (beta chain) was determined in a study of blood T cell repertoires in COVID-19. Study background: Specimens from acute and convalescent COVID-19 originated in the United States, Italy and Spain. Sources were T cells, B-cell-depleted T cells, or PBMCs; the material itself was cDNA or gDNA.

J was trimmed by 7 bases and V by 4 bases; bases with no gene match: 10. The CDR3 is made up of 16 amino acids. Germline V lookup: CDR1 MNHEY, CDR2 SVGAGI. Study processing details: The authors estimated nucleated cell counts from reference gene primer amplification. The assay was immunoSEQ multiplex PCR, and TCRdb's table has in-frame clones only and misses some. The D gene and trimming were derived from the DNA, and the V and J assignments and clone size from that table. The repertoire holds some 74,000 clones, around 87% seen once, with 6.5% to 8% in the top ten. The sequence was obtained from a man between 50 and 59 years old with active COVID-19. Sequences were obtained from peripheral blood. This chain uses TRBV6-5 with TRBJ2-1; 10 nucleotides line up with TRBD2. CDR3 loop: CASSSRLAGEGNEQFF. The CDR3 nucleotides read TGTGCCAGCAGTTCCAGGCTAGCGGGAGAGGGGAATGAGCAGTTCTTC.